This TCR beta chain was identified during a study of CXCR3-negative and CXCR3-positive naive CD8 T cells. Background on the study: The libraries together contributed about 135 million TRB reads, each supplying about 1.5 +/- 0.3 million.

The CDR3 is 15 residues long. Per germline, CDR1 SGHTA and CDR2 FQGTGA. With 300,000 cells each, the CD8+ T cell subsets were individually sorted in triplicate. The study made its TRB cDNA libraries by 5' RACE, adding UMI labels. Using the 5' RACE reads, TCRdb records one entry per CDR3 protein without DNA. The repertoire table contains approximately 100,000 distinct CDR3 sequences. General study findings and limits: The study inferred TCR strength from TRB CDR3 properties and found comparable surface CD5 between naive subsets. Relative to CXCR3-negative naive cells, CXCR3-positive naive cells had more hydrophobic TRB CDR3s.

Worth noting for this clonotype: Its specificity is unknown.

Sequencing was carried out using naive CXCR3+ CD8+ T cells from blood. Subset in this sample: CD45RO-CCR7+CD27+CD95- naive CD8+ T cells expressing CXCR3 (TNR3+). J is TRBJ2-3 and V is TRBV7-3. The source of this sequence is a human donor in good health. Some clones in this sample may be carry-over from other donors' samples. CDR3 amino acids: CASSLVGLSTDTQYF.